This T cell receptor (beta chain) is from a study of T cell responses to AZD1222 COVID-19 vaccine. Study-level points and caveats: After the peak T cell response, and only then, were repertoires sampled.

Only in-frame clones appear in the TCRdb table, and some are missing; sequencing was by immunoSEQ multiplex PCR. The table shows more than 150,000 clones, with around 90% occurring only once. For this clone: Its antigen remains unknown. One junction end disagrees with the germline gene, perhaps due to a read error.

The material sequenced was peripheral blood, taken 28 days after the second AZD1222 dose. The sequence came from an adult who received the AZD1222 COVID-19 vaccine.

The DNA of the CDR3 is TGCGCCAGCAGCTTGAGGATGGGGCTTCCACCGAATTTT. Translation gives CASSLRMGLPPNF. The chain couples TRBV5-1 to TRBJ1-3; possibly TRBD1 for D (5 bases). Germline V gene sequence: CDR1 SGHRS, CDR2 YFSETQ. CDR3 size: 13 residues.